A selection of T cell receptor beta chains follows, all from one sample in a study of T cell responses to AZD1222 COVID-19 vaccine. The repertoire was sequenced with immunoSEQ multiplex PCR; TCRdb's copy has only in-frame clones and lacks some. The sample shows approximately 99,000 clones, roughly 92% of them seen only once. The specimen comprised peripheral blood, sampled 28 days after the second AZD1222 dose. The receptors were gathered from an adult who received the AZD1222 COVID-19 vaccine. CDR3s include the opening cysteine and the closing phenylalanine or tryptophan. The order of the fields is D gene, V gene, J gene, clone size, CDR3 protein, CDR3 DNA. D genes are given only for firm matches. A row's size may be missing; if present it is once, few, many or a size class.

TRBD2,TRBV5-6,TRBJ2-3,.,CASSLGLAGGPADTQYF,TGTGCCAGCAGCTTGGGACTAGCGGGAGGGCCTGCAGATACGCAGTATTTT
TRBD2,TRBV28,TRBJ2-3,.,CASGLLAGADTQYF,TGTGCCAGCGGACTACTAGCGGGGGCAGATACGCAGTATTTT
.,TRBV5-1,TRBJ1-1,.,CASSPGGGSGRVNTEAFF,TGCGCCAGCAGCCCCGGAGGAGGGAGTGGTAGAGTGAACACTGAAGCTTTCTTT
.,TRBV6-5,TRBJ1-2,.,CASSYHDGPNYGYTF,TGTGCCAGCAGTTACCACGACGGGCCCAATTATGGCTACACCTTC
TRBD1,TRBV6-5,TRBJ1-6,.,CASSYSTGGRDSPLHF,TGTGCCAGCAGTTACTCAACAGGGGGCCGGGATTCACCCCTCCACTTT
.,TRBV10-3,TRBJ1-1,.,CAISGKGGARNTEAFF,TGTGCCATCAGCGGAAAGGGGGGGGCGAGGAACACTGAAGCTTTCTTT
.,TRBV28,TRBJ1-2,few,CASSSRQLVLANYGYTF,TGTGCCAGCAGTTCCCGACAGTTAGTTTTAGCTAACTATGGCTACACCTTC
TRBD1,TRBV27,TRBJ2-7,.,CASSLGGTGDMQYF,TGTGCCAGCAGTTTAGGGGGGACAGGGGACATGCAGTACTTC
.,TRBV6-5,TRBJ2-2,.,CASRYQVRASTGELFF,TGTGCCAGCAGATACCAGGTGCGGGCGTCCACCGGGGAGCTGTTTTTT
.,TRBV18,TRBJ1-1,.,CASSRSGVGTEAFF,TGTGCCAGCTCGAGGTCAGGGGTGGGCACTGAAGCTTTCTTT
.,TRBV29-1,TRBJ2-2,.,CSVDRGTGELFF,TGCAGCGTAGATAGGGGCACCGGGGAGCTGTTTTTT
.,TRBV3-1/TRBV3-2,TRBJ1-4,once,CASSSNQGAGNEKLFF,TGTGCCAGCAGCTCCAACCAAGGGGCGGGTAATGAAAAACTGTTTTTT
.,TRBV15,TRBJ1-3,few,CATSRDSALGNTIYF,TGTGCCACCAGCAGAGATAGTGCTCTTGGAAACACCATATATTTT
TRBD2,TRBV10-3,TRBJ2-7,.,CAISGSGRAFEQYF,TGTGCCATCAGTGGTAGCGGGAGGGCCTTCGAGCAGTACTTC
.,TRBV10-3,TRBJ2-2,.,CAFTGKYGELFF,TGTGCCTTTACAGGCAAATACGGGGAGCTGTTTTTT
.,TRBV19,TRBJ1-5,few,CASSIGPNGGSNQPQHF,TGTGCCAGTAGTATAGGCCCCAACGGGGGGAGCAATCAGCCCCAGCATTTT
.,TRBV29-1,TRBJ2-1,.,CSGGGGASEQFF,TGCAGCGGTGGTGGCGGGGCGAGTGAGCAGTTCTTC
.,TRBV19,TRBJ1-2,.,CASSATSGNYGYTF,TGTGCCAGTAGTGCCACTTCGGGAAACTATGGCTACACCTTC
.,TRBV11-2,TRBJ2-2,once,CASSLNTGELFF,TGTGCCAGCAGCTTGAACACCGGGGAGCTGTTTTTT
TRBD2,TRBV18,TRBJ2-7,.,CASSPLAGDRDKGQYF,TGTGCCAGCTCACCCCTAGCGGGAGACCGGGACAAGGGGCAGTACTTC
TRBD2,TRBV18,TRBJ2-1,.,CASSPVAGGPGEQFF,TGTGCCAGCTCACCAGTAGCGGGAGGGCCGGGTGAGCAGTTCTTC
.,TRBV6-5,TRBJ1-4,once,CASSYMAQGEKLFF,TGTGCCAGCAGTTACATGGCCCAGGGTGAAAAACTGTTTTTT
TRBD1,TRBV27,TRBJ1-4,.,CASSRFYRGTNEKLFF,TGTGCCAGCAGTCGTTTTTACAGGGGGACTAATGAAAAACTGTTTTTT
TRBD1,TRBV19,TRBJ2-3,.,CASRDRGPDTQYF,TGTGCCAGCAGGGACAGGGGGCCAGATACGCAGTATTTT
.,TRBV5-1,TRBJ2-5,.,CASSLRPRETQYF,TGCGCCAGCAGCTTGAGGCCGAGGGAGACCCAGTACTTC
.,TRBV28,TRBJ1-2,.,CASSNTRDSYTF,TGTGCCAGCAGTAACACCCGGGATTCCTACACCTTC
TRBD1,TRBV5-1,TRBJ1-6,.,CASSQVTGGGSPLHF,TGCGCCAGCAGCCAAGTTACAGGGGGCGGTTCACCCCTCCACTTT
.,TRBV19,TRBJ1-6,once,CASSTPGPLHF,TGTGCCAGTAGTACCCCGGGGCCCCTCCACTTT
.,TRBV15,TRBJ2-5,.,CAVRGAFLETQYF,TGTGCGGTACGGGGAGCTTTTCTAGAGACCCAGTACTTC
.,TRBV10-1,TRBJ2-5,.,CASSDQGVQTQYF,TGCGCCAGCAGTGACCAGGGAGTCCAGACCCAGTACTTC
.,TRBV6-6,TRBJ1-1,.,CASSGPNQILNTEAFF,TGTGCCAGCTCGGGACCGAACCAAATTTTGAACACTGAAGCTTTCTTT
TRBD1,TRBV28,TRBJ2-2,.,CASSSRGNGELFF,TGTGCCAGCAGCTCCAGGGGGAACGGGGAGCTGTTTTTT
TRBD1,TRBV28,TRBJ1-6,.,CASTIGGTGVSPLHF,TGTGCCAGCACCATAGGGGGGACAGGGGTTTCACCCCTCCACTTT
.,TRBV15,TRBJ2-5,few,CATSRGGGRETQYF,TGTGCCACCAGCAGAGGGGGCGGCCGCGAGACCCAGTACTTC
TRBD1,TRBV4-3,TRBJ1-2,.,CASSQLQGTSDGYTF,TGCGCCAGCAGCCAGTTACAGGGGACCTCCGATGGCTACACCTTC
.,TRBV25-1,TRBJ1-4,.,CASSDRKPVGEKLFF,TGTGCCAGCAGTGATAGAAAGCCCGTCGGTGAAAAACTGTTTTTT
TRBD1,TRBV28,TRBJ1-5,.,CASSSTGASQPQHF,TGTGCCAGCAGTTCCACAGGGGCCAGCCAGCCCCAGCATTTT
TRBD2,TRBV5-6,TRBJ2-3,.,CASSFGGRVFHTDTQYF,TGTGCCAGCAGTTTCGGTGGGAGGGTGTTTCACACAGATACGCAGTATTTT
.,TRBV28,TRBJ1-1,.,CASLKAIGAGNTEAFF,TGTGCCAGCCTTAAGGCCATCGGGGCGGGGAACACTGAAGCTTTCTTT
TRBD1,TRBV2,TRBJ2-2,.,CASSGQGYTGELFF,TGTGCCAGCAGTGGACAGGGATACACCGGGGAGCTGTTTTTT
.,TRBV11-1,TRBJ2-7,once,CASSPRDPLEQYF,TGTGCCAGCAGCCCCCGAGACCCCCTCGAGCAGTACTTC
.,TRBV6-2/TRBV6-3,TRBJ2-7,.,CASSSPGGEQYF,TGTGCCAGCAGTTCCCCTGGCGGCGAGCAGTACTTC
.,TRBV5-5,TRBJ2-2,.,CASSLVAAPGGELFF,TGTGCCAGCAGCTTGGTAGCTGCTCCCGGGGGGGAGCTGTTTTTT
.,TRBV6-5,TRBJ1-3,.,CASRGSSGNTIYF,TGTGCCAGCAGGGGGAGCTCTGGAAACACCATATATTTT
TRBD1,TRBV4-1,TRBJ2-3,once,CASSQRGGTGKTDTQYF,TGCGCCAGCAGCCAAAGAGGCGGGACAGGGAAGACAGATACGCAGTATTTT
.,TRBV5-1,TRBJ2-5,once,CASSPGHRETQYF,TGCGCCAGCAGCCCGGGACACCGAGAGACCCAGTACTTC
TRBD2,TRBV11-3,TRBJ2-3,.,CASSISGRFADTQYF,TGTGCCAGCAGCATTAGCGGGAGATTCGCAGATACGCAGTATTTT
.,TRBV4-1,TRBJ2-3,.,CASGFGGRTDTQYF,TGCGCCAGTGGGTTTGGTGGGAGAACAGATACGCAGTATTTT
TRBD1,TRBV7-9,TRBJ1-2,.,CASSLAGQAYGYTF,TGTGCCAGCAGCTTAGCCGGACAGGCCTATGGCTACACCTTC
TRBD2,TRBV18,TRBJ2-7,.,CASSPSGTSGSRQYF,TGTGCCAGCTCACCATCCGGGACTAGCGGGAGTAGGCAGTACTTC
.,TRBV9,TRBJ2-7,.,CASSLGTDYEQYF,TGTGCCAGCAGCCTCGGGACGGACTACGAGCAGTACTTC
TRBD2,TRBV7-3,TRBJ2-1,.,CASSHRRRLAGGPFHYNEQFF,TGTGCCAGCAGCCATCGCAGACGACTAGCGGGAGGGCCTTTCCACTACAATGAGCAGTTCTTC
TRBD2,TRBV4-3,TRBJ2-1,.,CASSYYSGLAGSYNEQFF,TGCGCCAGCAGCTACTATTCGGGACTAGCGGGATCCTACAATGAGCAGTTCTTC